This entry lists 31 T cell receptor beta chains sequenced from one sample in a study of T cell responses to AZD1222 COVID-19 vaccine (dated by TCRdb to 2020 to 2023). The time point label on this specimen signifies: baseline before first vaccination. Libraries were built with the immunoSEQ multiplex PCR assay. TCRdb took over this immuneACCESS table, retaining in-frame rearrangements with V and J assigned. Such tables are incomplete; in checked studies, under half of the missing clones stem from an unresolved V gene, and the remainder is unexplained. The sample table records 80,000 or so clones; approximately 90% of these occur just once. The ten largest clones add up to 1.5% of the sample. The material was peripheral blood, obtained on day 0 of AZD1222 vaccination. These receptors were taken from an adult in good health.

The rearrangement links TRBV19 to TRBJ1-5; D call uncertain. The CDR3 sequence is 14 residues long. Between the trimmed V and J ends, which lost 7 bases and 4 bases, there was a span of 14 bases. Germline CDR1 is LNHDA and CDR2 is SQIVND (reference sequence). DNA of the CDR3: TGTGCCAGTAAAACAGACTTGATTAATCAGCCCCAGCATTTT. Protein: CASKTDLINQPQHF.

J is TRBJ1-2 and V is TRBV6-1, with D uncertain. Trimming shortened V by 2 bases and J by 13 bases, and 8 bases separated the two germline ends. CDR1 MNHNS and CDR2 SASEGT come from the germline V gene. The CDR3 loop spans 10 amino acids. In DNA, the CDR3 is TGTGCCAGCAGTGAATTCGCCCCCACCTTC. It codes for CASSEFAPTF.

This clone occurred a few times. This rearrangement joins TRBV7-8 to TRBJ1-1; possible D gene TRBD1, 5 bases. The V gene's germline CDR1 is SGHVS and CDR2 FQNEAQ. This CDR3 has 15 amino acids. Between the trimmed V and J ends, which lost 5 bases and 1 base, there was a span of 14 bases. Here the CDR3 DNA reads TGTGCCAGCAGCCCCTTTCGGGGGGAGAACACTGAAGCTTTCTTT. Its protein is CASSPFRGENTEAFF.

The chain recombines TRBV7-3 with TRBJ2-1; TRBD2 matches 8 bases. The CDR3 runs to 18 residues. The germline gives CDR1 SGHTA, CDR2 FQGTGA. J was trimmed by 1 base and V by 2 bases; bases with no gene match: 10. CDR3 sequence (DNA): TGTGCCAGCAGCTTAGACCCCCCCAGCGGGGGATCCTACAATGAGCAGTTCTTC. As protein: CASSLDPPSGGSYNEQFF. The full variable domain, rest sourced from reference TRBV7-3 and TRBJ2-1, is GAGVSQTPSNKVTEKGKYVELRCDPISGHTALYWYRQSLGQGPEFLIYFQGTGAADDSGLPNDRFFAVRPEGSVSTLKIQRTERGDSAVYLCASSLDPPSGGSYNEQFFGPGTRLTVL.

CDR3 sequence reads: CASSIGRESGIGYQPQHF. For the CDR3, the DNA is TGTGCCAGTAGTATAGGGCGTGAGTCAGGGATTGGGTATCAGCCCCAGCATTTT. This rearrangement joins TRBV19 to TRBJ1-5, with D possibly being TRBD1 (5 bases). The CDR3 is 18 amino acids. CDR1 LNHDA and CDR2 SQIVND come from the germline V gene (reference sequence). Trimming stripped 1 base from V and 5 bases from J, with 21 bases between.

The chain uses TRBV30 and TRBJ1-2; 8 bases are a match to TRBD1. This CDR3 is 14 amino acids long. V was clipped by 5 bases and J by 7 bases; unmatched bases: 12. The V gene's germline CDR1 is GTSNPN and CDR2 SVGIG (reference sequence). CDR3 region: CAWDVLGQGGGYTF. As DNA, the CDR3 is TGTGCCTGGGACGTTCTAGGACAGGGAGGTGGCTACACCTTC.

CDR3 nucleotides: TGTGCCAGCAGGGACGGTGGCTTTGATGAAAAACTGTTTTTT. It encodes CASRDGGFDEKLFF. J is TRBJ1-4 and V is TRBV6-5; no clear D. The CDR3 has 14 residues. Germline V gene sequence: CDR1 MNHEY, CDR2 SVGAGI. With 6 bases removed from V and 6 bases from J, the gap between germline ends came to 14 bases.

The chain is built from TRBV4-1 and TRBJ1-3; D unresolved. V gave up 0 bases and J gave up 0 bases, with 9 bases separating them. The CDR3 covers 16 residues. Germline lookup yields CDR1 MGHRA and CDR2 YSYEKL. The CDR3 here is CASSQDASFSGNTIYF. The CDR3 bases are TGCGCCAGCAGCCAAGATGCGAGCTTCTCTGGAAACACCATATATTTT.

The CDR3 sequence is CASSQAGRASEQYF. As DNA, the CDR3 is TGTGCCAGCAGCCAAGCCGGGAGGGCGAGCGAGCAGTACTTC. The chain combines TRBV3-1 (or the pseudogene TRBV3-2) with TRBJ2-7; 8 bases map to TRBD2. This CDR3 region has 14 residues. With V trimmed by 1 base and J by 6 bases, 5 bases remained unmatched. Per the germline V gene, CDR1 is LGHDT and CDR2 is YNNKEL (reference sequence).

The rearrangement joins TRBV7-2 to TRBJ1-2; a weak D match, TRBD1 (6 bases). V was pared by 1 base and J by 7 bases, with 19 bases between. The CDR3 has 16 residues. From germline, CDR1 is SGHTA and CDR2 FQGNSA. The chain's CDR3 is CASSLVIVGGGGGYTF. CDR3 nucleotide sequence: TGTGCCAGCAGCTTAGTAATAGTGGGAGGGGGAGGTGGCTACACCTTC.

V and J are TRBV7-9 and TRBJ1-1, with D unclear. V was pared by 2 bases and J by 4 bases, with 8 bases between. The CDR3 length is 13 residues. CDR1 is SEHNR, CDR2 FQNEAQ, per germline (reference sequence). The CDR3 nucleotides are TGTGCCAGCAGCTTAATGGGCAGCACTGAAGCTTTCTTT. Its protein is CASSLMGSTEAFF.

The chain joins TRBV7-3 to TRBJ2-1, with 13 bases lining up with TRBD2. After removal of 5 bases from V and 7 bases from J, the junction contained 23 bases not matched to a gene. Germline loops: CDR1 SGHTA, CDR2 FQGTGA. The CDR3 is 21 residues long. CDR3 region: CASSRAPGTSGRAGVANEQFF. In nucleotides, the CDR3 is TGTGCCAGCAGCCGGGCCCCCGGAACTAGCGGGAGGGCAGGCGTTGCGAATGAGCAGTTCTTC.

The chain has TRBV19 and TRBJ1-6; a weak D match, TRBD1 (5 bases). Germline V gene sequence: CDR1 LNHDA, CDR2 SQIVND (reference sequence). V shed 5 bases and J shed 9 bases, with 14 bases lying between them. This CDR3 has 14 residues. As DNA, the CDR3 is TGTGCCAGTAGTGAGAGGGACGCCGGTTCACCCCTCCACTTT. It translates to CASSERDAGSPLHF.

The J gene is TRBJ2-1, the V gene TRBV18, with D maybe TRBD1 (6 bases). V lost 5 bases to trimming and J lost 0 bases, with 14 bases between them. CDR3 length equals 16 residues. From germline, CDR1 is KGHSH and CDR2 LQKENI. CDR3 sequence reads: CASSNGLDSSYNEQFF. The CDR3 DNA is TGTGCCAGCTCAAACGGACTGGACAGCTCCTACAATGAGCAGTTCTTC.

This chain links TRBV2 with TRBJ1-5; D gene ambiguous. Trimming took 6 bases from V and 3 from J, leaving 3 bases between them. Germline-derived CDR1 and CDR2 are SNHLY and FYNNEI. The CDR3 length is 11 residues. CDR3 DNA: TGTGCCAGCAGCCTCAATCAGCCCCAGCATTTT. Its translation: CASSLNQPQHF.

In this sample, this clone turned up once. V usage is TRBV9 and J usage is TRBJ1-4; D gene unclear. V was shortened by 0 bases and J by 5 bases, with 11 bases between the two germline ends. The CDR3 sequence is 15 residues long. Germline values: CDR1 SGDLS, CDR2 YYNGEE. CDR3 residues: CASSVDGRPNEKLFF. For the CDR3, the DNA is TGTGCCAGCAGCGTAGACGGAAGGCCAAATGAAAAACTGTTTTTT.

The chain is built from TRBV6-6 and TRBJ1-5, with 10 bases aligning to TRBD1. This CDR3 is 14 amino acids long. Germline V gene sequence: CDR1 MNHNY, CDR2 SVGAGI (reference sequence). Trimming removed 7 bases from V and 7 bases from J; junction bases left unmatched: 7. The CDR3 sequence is CASTQGQGTQPQHF. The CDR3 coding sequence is TGTGCCAGCACCCAGGGACAGGGGACCCAGCCCCAGCATTTT.

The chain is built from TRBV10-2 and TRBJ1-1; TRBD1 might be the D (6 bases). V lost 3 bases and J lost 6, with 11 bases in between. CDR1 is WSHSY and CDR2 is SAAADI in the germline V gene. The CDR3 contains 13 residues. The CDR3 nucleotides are TGCGCCAGCAGTGAACAGGGAGGGGCTGAAGCTTTCTTT. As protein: CASSEQGGAEAFF.

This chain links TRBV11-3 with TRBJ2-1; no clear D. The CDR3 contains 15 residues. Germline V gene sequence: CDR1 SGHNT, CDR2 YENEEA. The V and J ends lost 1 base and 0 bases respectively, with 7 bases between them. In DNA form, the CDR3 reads TGTGCCAGCAGCTTAGGCTGGAGCTCCTACAATGAGCAGTTCTTC. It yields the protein CASSLGWSSYNEQFF. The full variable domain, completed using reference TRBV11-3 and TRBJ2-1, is EAGVVQSPRYKIIEKKQPVAFWCNPISGHNTLYWYLQNLGQGPELLIRYENEEAVDDSQLPKDRFSAERLKGVDSTLKIQPAELGDSAVYLCASSLGWSSYNEQFFGPGTRLTVL.

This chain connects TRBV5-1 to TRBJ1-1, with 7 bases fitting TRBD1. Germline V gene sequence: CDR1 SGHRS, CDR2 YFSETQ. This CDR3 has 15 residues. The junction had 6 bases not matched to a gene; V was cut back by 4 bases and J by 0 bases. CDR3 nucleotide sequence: TGCGCCAGCAGCCCTTACGACAGGGTGAACACTGAAGCTTTCTTT. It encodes CASSPYDRVNTEAFF. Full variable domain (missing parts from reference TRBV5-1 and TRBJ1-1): KAGVTQTPRYLIKTRGQQVTLSCSPISGHRSVSWYQQTPGQGLQFLFEYFSETQRNKGNFPGRFSGRQFSNSRSEMNVSTLELGDSALYLCASSPYDRVNTEAFFGQGTRLTVV.

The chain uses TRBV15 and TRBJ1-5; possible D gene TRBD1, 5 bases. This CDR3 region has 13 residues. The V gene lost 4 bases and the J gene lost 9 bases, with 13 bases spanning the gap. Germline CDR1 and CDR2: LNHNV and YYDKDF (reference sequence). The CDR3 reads CATSIQGARPQHF. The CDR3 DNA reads TGTGCCACCAGCATCCAAGGGGCTCGGCCCCAGCATTTT. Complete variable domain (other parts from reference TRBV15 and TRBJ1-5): DAMVIQNPRYQVTQFGKPVTLSCSQTLNHNVMYWYQQKSSQAPKLLFHYYDKDFNNEADTPDNFQSRRPNTSFCFLDIRSPGLGDTAMYLCATSIQGARPQHFGDGTRLSIL.

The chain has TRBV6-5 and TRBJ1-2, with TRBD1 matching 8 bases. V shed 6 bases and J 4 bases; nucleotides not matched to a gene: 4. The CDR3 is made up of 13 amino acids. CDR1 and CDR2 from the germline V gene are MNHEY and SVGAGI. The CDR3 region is CASRTTGAYGYTF. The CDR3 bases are TGTGCCAGCAGAACGACAGGGGCCTATGGCTACACCTTC.

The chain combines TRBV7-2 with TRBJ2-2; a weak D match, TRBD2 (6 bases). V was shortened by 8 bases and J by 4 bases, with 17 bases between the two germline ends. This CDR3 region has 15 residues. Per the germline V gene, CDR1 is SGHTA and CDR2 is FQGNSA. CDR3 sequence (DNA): TGTGCCAGCCAAATGACCGGGAGAGTCACCGGGGAGCTGTTTTTT. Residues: CASQMTGRVTGELFF. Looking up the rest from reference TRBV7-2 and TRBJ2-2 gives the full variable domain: GAGVSQSPSNKVTEKGKDVELRCDPISGHTALYWYRQSLGQGLEFLIYFQGNSAPDKSGLPSDRFSAERTGGSVSTLTIQRTQQEDSAVYLCASQMTGRVTGELFFGEGSRLTVL.

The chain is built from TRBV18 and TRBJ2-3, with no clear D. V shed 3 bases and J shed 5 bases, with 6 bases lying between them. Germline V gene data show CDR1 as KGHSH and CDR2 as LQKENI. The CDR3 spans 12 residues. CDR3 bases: TGTGCCAGCTCACCTGTCGGAGATACGCAGTATTTT. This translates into CASSPVGDTQYF.

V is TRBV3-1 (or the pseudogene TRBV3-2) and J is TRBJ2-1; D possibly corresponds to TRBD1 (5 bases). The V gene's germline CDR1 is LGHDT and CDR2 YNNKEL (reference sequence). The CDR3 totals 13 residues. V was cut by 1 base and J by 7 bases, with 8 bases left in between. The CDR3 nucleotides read TGTGCCAGCAGCCAAGGAGCAGGGAATGAGCAGTTCTTC. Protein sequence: CASSQGAGNEQFF.

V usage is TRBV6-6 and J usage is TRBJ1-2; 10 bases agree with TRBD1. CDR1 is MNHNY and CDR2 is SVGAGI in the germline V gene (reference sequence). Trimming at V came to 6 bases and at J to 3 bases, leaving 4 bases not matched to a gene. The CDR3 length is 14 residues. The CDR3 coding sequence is TGTGCCAGCAGCGCCGGGACAGGGGACTATGGCTACACCTTC. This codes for CASSAGTGDYGYTF.

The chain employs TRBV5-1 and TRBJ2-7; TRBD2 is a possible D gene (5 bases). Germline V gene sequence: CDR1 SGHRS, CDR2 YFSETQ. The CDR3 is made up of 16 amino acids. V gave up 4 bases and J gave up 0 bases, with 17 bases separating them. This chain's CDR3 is CASSPGLSAYSYEQYF. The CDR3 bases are TGCGCCAGCAGCCCCGGACTGTCCGCTTACTCCTACGAGCAGTACTTC.

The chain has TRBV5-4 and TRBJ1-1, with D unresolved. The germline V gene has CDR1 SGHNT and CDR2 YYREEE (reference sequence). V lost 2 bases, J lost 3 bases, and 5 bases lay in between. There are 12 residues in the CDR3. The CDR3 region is CASSFDYTEAFF. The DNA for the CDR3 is TGTGCCAGCAGCTTTGACTACACTGAAGCTTTCTTT.

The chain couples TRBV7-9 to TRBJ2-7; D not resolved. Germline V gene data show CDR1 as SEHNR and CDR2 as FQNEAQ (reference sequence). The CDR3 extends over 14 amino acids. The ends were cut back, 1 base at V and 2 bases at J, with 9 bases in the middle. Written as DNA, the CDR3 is TGTGCCAGCAGCTTAGATCTGGACCCCTACGAGCAGTACTTC. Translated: CASSLDLDPYEQYF.

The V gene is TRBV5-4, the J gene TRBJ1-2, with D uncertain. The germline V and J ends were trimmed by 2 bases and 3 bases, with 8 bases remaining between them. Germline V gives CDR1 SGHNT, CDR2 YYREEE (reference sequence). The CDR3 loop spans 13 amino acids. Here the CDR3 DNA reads TGTGCCAGCAGCTTCGTGGGAGACTATGGCTACACCTTC. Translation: CASSFVGDYGYTF.

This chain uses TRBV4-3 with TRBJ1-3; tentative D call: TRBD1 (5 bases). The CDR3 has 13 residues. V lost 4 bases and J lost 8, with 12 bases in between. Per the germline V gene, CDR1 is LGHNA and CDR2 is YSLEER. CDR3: CASSPSLGDTIYF. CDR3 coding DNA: TGCGCCAGCAGCCCCTCCCTGGGGGACACCATATATTTT.